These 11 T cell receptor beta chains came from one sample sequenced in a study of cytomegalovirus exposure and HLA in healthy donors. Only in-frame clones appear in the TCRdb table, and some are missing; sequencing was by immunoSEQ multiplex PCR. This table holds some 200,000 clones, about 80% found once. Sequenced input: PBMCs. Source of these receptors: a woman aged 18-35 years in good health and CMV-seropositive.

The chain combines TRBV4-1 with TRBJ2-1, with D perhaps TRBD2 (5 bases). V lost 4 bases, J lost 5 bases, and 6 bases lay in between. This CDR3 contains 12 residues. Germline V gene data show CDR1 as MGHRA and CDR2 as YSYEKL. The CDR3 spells CASSRGNNEQFF. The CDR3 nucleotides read TGCGCCAGCAGCCGAGGGAACAATGAGCAGTTCTTC.

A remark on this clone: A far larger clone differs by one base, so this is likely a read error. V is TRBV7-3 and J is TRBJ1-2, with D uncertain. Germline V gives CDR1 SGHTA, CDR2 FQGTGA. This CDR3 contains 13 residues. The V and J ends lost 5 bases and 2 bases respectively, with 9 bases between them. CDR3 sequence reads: CASSPDKNYGYTF. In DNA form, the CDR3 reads TGTGCCAGCAGCCCCGACAAGAACTATGGCTACACCTTC.

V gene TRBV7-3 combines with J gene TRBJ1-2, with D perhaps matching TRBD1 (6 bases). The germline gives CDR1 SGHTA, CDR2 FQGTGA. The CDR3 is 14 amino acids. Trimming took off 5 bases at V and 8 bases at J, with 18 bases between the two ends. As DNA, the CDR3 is TGTGCCAGCAGCCTCTGGCCGGGACATCAGGGCTACACCTTC. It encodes CASSLWPGHQGYTF.

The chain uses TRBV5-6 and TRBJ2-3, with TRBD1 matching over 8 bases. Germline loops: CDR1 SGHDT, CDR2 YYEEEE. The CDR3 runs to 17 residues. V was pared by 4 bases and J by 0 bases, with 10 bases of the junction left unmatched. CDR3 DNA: TGTGCCAGCAGCGGGTGGACAGGGATCTATAGCACAGATACGCAGTATTTT. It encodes CASSGWTGIYSTDTQYF.

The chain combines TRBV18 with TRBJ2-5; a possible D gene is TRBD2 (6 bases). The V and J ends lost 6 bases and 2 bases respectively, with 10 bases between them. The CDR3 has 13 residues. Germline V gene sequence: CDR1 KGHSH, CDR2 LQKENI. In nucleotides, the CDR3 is TGTGCCAGCTCGGAGGGGCGGCAAGAGACCCAGTACTTC. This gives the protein CASSEGRQETQYF.

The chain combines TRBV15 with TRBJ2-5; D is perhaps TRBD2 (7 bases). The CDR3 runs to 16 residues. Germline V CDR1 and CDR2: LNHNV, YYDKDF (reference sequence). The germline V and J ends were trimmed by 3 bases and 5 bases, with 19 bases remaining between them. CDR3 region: CATSRNSGGAQETQYF. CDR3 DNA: TGTGCCACCAGCAGGAACTCTGGGGGGGCTCAGGAGACCCAGTACTTC.

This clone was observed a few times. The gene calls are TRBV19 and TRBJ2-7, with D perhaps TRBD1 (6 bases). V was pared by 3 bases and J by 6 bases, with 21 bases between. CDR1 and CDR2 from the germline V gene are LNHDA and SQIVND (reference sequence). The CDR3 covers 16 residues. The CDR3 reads CASSIGLVGQPSEQYF. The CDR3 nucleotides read TGTGCCAGTAGTATCGGGTTAGTAGGACAGCCGTCCGAGCAGTACTTC.

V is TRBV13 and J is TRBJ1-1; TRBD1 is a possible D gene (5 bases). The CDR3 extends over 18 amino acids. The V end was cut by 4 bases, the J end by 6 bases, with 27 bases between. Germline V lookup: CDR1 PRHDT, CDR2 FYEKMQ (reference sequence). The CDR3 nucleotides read TGTGCCAGCAGCTATAGGTCCCCGGCTTTAAGATACAGGTCTGAAGCTTTCTTT. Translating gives CASSYRSPALRYRSEAFF.

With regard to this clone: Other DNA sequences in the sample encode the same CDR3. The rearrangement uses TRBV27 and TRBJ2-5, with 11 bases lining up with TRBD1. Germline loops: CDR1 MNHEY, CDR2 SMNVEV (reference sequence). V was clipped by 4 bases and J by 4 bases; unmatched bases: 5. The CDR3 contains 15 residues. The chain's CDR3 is CASSSGTGGRETQYF. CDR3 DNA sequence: TGTGCCAGCAGTTCCGGGACAGGGGGAAGAGAGACCCAGTACTTC.

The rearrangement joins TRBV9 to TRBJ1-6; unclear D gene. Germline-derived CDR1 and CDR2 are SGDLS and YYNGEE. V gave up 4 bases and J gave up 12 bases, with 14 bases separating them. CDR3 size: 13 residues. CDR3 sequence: CASSTRDGGPLHF. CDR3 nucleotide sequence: TGTGCCAGCAGCACTAGAGATGGTGGACCCCTCCACTTT.

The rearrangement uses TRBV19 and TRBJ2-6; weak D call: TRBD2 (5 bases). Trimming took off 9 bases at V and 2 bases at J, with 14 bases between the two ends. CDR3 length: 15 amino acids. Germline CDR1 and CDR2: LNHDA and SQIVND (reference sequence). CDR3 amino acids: CASRPEAAGANVLTF. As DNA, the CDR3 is TGTGCCAGCAGACCTGAAGCGGCTGGGGCCAACGTCCTGACTTTC.